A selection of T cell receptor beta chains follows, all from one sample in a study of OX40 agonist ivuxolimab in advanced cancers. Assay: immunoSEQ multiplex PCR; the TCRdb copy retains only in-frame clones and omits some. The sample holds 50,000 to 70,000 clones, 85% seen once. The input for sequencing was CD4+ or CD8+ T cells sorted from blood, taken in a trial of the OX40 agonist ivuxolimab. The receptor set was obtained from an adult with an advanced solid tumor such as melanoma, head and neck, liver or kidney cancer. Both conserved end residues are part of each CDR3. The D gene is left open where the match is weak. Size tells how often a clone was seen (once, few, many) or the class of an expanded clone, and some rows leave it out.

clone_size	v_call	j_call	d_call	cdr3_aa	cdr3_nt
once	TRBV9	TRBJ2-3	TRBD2	CASSVVAGGRSTDTQYF	TGTGCCAGCAGCGTAGTGGCGGGAGGACGCTCCACAGATACGCAGTATTTT
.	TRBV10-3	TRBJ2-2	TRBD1	CAIRDEGTGVTGELFF	TGTGCCATACGGGACGAGGGGACAGGGGTTACCGGGGAGCTGTTTTTT
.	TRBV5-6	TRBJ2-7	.	CASSPFGAGGDPEQYF	TGTGCCAGCAGCCCATTCGGGGCAGGGGGGGACCCCGAGCAGTACTTC
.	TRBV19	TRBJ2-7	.	CATAIGGEQYF	TGTGCCACCGCGATCGGGGGCGAGCAGTACTTC
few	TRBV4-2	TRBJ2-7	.	CASSQVTRPVFSGEAYEQYF	TGTGCCAGCAGCCAAGTTACCCGACCGGTGTTTTCAGGGGAGGCCTACGAGCAGTACTTC
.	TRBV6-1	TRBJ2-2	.	CASTPGFGELFF	TGTGCCAGCACTCCGGGGTTCGGGGAGCTGTTTTTT
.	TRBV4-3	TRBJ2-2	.	CASSQTSVTGELFF	TGCGCCAGCAGCCAAACCTCGGTAACCGGGGAGCTGTTTTTT
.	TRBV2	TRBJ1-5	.	CASSVQDSNQPQHF	TGTGCCAGCAGTGTCCAGGATAGCAATCAGCCCCAGCATTTT
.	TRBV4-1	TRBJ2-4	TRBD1	CASSQPDRGKNIQYF	TGCGCCAGCAGCCAACCGGACAGGGGTAAAAACATTCAGTACTTC
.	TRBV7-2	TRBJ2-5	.	CASTGWGETQYF	TGTGCCAGCACAGGGTGGGGGGAGACCCAGTACTTC
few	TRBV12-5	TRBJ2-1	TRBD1	CASGSRQGQWNEQFF	TGTGCTAGTGGTTCCCGACAGGGGCAATGGAATGAGCAGTTCTTC
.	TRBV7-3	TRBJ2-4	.	CASSTGPQNIQYF	TGTGCCAGCAGCACAGGGCCACAAAACATTCAGTACTTC
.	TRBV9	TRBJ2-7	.	CASSFEPSYYEQYF	TGTGCCAGCAGCTTCGAGCCCTCGTACTACGAGCAGTACTTC
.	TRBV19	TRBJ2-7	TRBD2	CASSTLAGDVHEQYF	TGTGCCAGTAGTACACTAGCGGGAGACGTACACGAGCAGTACTTC
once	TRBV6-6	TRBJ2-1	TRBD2	CASTKLAGANEQFF	TGTGCCAGCACCAAACTAGCGGGCGCCAATGAGCAGTTCTTC
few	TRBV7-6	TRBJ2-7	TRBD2	CASSLAGTSGYEQYF	TGTGCCAGCAGCTTAGCTGGGACTAGCGGCTACGAGCAGTACTTC
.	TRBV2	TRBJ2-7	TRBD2	CASRVLAGASYEQYF	TGTGCCAGCAGAGTACTAGCGGGGGCCTCCTACGAGCAGTACTTC
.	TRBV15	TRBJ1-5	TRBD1	CATSRDWAGGYQPQHF	TGTGCCACCAGCAGAGATTGGGCAGGGGGGTATCAGCCCCAGCATTTT
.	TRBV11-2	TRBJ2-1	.	CASSKVYGEQFF	TGTGCCAGCAGTAAAGTGTACGGTGAGCAGTTCTTC
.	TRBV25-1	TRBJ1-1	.	CASSESKGYTEAFF	TGTGCCAGCAGTGAAAGTAAGGGGTACACTGAAGCTTTCTTT
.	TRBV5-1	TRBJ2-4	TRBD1	CASRGDRNIQYF	TGCGCCAGCAGGGGGGACAGAAACATTCAGTACTTC
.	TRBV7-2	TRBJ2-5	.	CASSPATGTQYF	TGTGCCAGCAGCCCCGCCACAGGGACCCAGTACTTC
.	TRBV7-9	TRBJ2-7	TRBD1	CASSPRDRAHEQYF	TGTGCCAGCAGCCCGCGGGACAGGGCCCACGAGCAGTACTTC
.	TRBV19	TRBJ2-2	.	CASSIGITGELFF	TGTGCCAGTAGTATTGGGATCACCGGGGAGCTGTTTTTT
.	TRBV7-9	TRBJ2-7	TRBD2	CASSLVAGVSEQYF	TGTGCCAGCAGCTTAGTAGCGGGAGTCAGCGAGCAGTACTTC
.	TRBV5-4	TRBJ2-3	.	CASSLPGKTDTQYF	TGTGCCAGCAGCTTGCCGGGGAAGACAGATACGCAGTATTTT
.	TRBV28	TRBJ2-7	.	CASSALTQENEQYF	TGTGCCAGCAGTGCCCTGACGCAGGAAAACGAGCAGTACTTC
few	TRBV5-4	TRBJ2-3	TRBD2	CASSPLAGGATDTQYF	TGTGCCAGCAGTCCTCTAGCGGGAGGCGCCACAGATACGCAGTATTTT
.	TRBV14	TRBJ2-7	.	CASSQGGDRMQYF	TGTGCCAGCAGCCAGGGCGGCGACAGAATGCAGTACTTC
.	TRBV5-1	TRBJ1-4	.	CASSPAGAREEKLFF	TGCGCCAGCAGCCCTGCGGGGGCGAGGGAAGAAAAACTGTTTTTT
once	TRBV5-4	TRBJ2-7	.	CASSSQNHPGSYEQYF	TGTGCCAGCAGCTCCCAGAACCACCCCGGGAGCTACGAGCAGTACTTC
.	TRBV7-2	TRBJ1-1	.	CASSFYAGSPGTEAFF	TGTGCCAGCAGCTTTTATGCAGGGTCTCCGGGCACTGAAGCTTTCTTT
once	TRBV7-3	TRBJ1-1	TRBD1	CASSTRTGTEAFF	TGTGCCAGCAGCACCCGGACAGGAACTGAAGCTTTCTTT
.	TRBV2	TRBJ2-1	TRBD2	CASSETLAGGPGNEQFF	TGTGCCAGCAGTGAGACCTTAGCGGGAGGGCCGGGCAATGAGCAGTTCTTC
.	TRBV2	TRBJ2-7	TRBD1	CASSPGGQGSHEQYF	TGTGCCAGCAGTCCCGGGGGACAGGGCTCCCACGAGCAGTACTTC
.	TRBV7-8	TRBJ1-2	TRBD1	CASSHTGGPYGYTF	TGTGCCAGCAGCCACACAGGGGGGCCTTATGGCTACACCTTC
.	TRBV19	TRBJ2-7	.	CASSIGGRMAEQYF	TGTGCCAGTAGTATAGGCGGCAGGATGGCCGAGCAGTACTTC
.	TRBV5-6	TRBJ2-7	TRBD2	CASSIRGGRFYEQYF	TGTGCCAGCAGCATTCGGGGCGGGAGATTCTACGAGCAGTACTTC
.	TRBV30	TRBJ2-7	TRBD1	CAWKYRDRGLSEQYF	TGTGCCTGGAAATACCGGGACAGGGGCCTCAGCGAGCAGTACTTC
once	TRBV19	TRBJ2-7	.	CASTAQVGGEQYF	TGTGCCAGCACCGCACAGGTGGGGGGCGAGCAGTACTTC
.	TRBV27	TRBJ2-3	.	CASLPYGTSTDTQYF	TGTGCCAGTTTACCTTACGGGACGAGCACAGATACGCAGTATTTT
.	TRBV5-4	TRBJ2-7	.	CASRVEGTYEQYF	TGTGCCAGCAGGGTGGAGGGCACCTACGAGCAGTACTTC
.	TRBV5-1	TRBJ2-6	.	CASSFEGGANVLTF	TGCGCCAGCAGCTTTGAGGGTGGGGCCAACGTCCTGACTTTC
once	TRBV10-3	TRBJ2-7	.	CAISDLGASSYEQYF	TGTGCCATCAGTGATTTAGGGGCTAGCTCCTACGAGCAGTACTTC
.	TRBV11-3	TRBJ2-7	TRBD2	CASSRPAGDEQYF	TGTGCCAGCAGCCGCCCCGCGGGGGACGAGCAGTACTTC
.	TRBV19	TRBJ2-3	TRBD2	CASTAGVGDTQYF	TGTGCCAGTACAGCGGGAGTCGGCGATACGCAGTATTTT
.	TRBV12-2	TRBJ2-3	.	CASRLHRGLAGTDTQYF	TGTGCAAGTCGCTTACACAGAGGACTAGCGGGCACAGATACGCAGTATTTT
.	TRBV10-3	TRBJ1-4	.	CAISDDRNEKLFF	TGTGCCATCAGTGACGACAGAAATGAAAAACTGTTTTTT
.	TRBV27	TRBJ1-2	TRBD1	CASSLTLKTGASYGYTF	TGTGCCAGCAGTCTAACCCTTAAAACAGGGGCCAGCTATGGCTACACCTTC
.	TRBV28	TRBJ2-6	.	CASQTGANVLTF	TGTGCCAGTCAAACCGGGGCCAACGTCCTGACTTTC
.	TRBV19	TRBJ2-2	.	CASSMSGLDTGELFF	TGTGCCAGTAGTATGTCGGGATTGGACACCGGGGAGCTGTTTTTT
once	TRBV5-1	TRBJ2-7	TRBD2	CASSLGTSGRDEQYF	TGCGCCAGCAGTTTAGGGACTAGCGGGAGGGACGAGCAGTACTTC
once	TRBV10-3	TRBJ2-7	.	CAISSSYEQYF	TGTGCCATCAGCTCTTCCTACGAGCAGTACTTC
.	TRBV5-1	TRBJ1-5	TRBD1	CASSLDGQGGQPQHF	TGCGCCAGCAGCTTGGATGGACAGGGGGGACAGCCCCAGCATTTT
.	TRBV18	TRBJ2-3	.	CASSQPELTDTQYF	TGTGCCAGCTCTCAGCCGGAACTCACAGATACGCAGTATTTT
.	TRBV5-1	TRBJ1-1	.	CASKNGENTEAFF	TGCGCCAGCAAGAACGGAGAGAACACTGAAGCTTTCTTT
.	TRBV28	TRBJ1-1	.	CASSLRTLNTEAFF	TGTGCCAGCAGTTTGAGGACCTTGAACACTGAAGCTTTCTTT
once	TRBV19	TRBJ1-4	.	CASSITEKEKLFF	TGTGCCAGTAGTATTACGGAAAAAGAAAAACTGTTTTTT
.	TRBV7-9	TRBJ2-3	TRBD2	CASSLGLAVTDTQYF	TGTGCCAGCAGCTTAGGGCTAGCGGTCACAGATACGCAGTATTTT
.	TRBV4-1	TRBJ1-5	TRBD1	CASSQDLGAGGVKPQHF	TGCGCCAGCAGCCAAGATCTAGGCGCAGGGGGCGTTAAGCCCCAGCATTTT